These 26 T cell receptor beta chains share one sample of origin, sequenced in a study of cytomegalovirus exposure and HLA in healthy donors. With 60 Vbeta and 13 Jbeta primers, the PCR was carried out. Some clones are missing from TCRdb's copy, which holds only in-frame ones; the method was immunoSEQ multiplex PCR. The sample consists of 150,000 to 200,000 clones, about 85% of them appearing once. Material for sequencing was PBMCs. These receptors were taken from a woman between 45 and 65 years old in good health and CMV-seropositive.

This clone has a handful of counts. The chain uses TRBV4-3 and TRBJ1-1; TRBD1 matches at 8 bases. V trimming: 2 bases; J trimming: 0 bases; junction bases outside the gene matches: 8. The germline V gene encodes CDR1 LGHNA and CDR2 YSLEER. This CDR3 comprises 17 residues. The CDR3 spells CASSQQRTGLMNTEAFF. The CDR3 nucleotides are TGCGCCAGCAGCCAACAAAGGACAGGGCTCATGAACACTGAAGCTTTCTTT.

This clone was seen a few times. The DNA for the CDR3 is TGCAGCCCCTTCGGGAAAAATGAGCAGTTCTTC. Its protein product is CSPFGKNEQFF. The rearrangement uses TRBV29-1 and TRBJ2-1; D possibly corresponds to TRBD2 (5 bases). Per germline, CDR1 SQVTM and CDR2 ANQGSEA. This CDR3 region has 11 residues. V dropped 8 bases and J dropped 7 bases, with 12 bases sitting between them.

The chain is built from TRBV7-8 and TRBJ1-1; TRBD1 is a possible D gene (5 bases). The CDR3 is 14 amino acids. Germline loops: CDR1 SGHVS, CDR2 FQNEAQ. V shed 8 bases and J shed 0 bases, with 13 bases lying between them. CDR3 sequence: CASFPAGLNTEAFF. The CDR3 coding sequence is TGTGCCAGCTTCCCGGCAGGGCTGAACACTGAAGCTTTCTTT.

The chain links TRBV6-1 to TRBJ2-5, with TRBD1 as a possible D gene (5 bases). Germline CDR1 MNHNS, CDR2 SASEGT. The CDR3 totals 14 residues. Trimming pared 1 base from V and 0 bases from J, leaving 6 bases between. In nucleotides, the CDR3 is TGTGCCAGCAGTGAAGGGACACACCAAGAGACCCAGTACTTC. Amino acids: CASSEGTHQETQYF.

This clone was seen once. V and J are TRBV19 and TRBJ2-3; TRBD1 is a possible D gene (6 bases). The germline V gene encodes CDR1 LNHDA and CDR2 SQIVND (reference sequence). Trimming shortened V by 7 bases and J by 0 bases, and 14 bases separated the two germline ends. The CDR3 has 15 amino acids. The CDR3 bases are TGTGCCAGTACCTCGACAGGCTATAGCACAGATACGCAGTATTTT. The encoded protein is CASTSTGYSTDTQYF.

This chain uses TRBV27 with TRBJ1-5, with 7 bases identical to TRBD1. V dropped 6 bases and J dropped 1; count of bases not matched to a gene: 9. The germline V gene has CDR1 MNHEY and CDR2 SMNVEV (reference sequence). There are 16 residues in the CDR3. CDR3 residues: CASSYSTGPSNQPQHF. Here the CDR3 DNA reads TGTGCCAGCAGCTATTCGACAGGGCCCAGCAATCAGCCCCAGCATTTT.

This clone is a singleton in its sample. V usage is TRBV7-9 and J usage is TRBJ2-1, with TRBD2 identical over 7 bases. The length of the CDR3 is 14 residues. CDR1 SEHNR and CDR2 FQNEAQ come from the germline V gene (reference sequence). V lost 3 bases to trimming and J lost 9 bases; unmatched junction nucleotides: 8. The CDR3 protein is CASSFTGGVSEQFF. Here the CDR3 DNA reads TGTGCCAGCAGCTTCACTGGGGGGGTAAGTGAGCAGTTCTTC.

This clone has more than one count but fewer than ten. CDR3 sequence (DNA): TGTGCCAGCAGTGCAACAGGGGGTAACTATGGCTACACCTTC. Protein sequence: CASSATGGNYGYTF. The chain employs TRBV25-1 and TRBJ1-2, with TRBD1 identical over 8 bases. The CDR3 contains 14 residues. Unmatched junction bases numbered 2, after V lost 4 bases and J lost 1 base. CDR1 and CDR2 from the germline V gene are MGHDK and SYGVNS.

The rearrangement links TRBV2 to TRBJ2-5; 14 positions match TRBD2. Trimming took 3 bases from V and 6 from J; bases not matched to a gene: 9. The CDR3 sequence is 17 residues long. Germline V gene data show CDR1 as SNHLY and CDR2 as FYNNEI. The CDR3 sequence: CASSDGLAGGGVQTQYF. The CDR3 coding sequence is TGTGCCAGCAGTGACGGACTAGCGGGGGGAGGGGTGCAGACCCAGTACTTC. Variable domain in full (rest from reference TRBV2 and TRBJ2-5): EPEVTQTPSHQVTQMGQEVILRCVPISNHLYFYWYRQILGQKVEFLVSFYNNEISEKSEIFDDQFSVERPDGSNFTLKIRSTKLEDSAMYFCASSDGLAGGGVQTQYFGPGTRLLVL.

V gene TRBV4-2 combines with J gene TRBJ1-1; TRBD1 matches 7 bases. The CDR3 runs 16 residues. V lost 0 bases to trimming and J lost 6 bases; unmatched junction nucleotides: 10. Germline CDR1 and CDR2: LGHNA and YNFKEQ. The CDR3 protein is CASSQDRGTATAEAFF. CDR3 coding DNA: TGTGCCAGCAGCCAAGATCGAGGGACAGCAACTGCTGAAGCTTTCTTT.

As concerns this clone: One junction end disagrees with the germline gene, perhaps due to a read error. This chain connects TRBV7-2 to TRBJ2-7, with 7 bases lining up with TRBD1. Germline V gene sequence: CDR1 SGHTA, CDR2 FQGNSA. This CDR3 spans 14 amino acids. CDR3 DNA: TGTGCCAGCAGCCGGACAGGAGCCTCCCACGAGCAGTACTTC. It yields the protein CASSRTGASHEQYF.

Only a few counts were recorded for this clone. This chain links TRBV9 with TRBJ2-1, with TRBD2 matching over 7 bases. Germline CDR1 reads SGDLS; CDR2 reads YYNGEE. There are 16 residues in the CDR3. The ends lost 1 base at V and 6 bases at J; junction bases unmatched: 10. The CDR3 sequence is CASSVQPLTGGNEQFF. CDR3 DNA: TGTGCCAGCAGCGTACAACCATTGACGGGGGGCAATGAGCAGTTCTTC.

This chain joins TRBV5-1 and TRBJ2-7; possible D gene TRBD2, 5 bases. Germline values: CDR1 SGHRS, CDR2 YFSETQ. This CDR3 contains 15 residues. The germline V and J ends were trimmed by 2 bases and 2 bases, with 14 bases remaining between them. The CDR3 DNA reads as TGCGCCAGCAGCTTTGAGGGAAGGCCCCCCTACGAGCAGTACTTC. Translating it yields CASSFEGRPPYEQYF.

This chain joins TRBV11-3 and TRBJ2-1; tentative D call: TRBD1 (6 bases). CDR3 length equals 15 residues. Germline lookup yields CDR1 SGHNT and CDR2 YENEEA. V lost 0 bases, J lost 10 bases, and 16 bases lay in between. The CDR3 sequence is CASSLDYGTTSEQFF. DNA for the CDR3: TGTGCCAGCAGCTTAGATTACGGGACAACTTCGGAGCAGTTCTTC.

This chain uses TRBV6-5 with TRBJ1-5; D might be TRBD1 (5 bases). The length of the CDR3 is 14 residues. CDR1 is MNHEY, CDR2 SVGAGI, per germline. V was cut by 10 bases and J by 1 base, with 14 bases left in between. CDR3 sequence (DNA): TGTGCCACCCGGGCGGAGGGGAGCAATCAGCCCCAGCATTTT. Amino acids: CATRAEGSNQPQHF.

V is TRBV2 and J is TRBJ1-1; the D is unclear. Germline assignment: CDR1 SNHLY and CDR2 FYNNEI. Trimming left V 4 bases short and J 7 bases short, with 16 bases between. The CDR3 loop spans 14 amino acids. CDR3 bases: TGTGCCAGCAGTGTAGTTCTTACTGGTGATGAAGCTTTCTTT. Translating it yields CASSVVLTGDEAFF.

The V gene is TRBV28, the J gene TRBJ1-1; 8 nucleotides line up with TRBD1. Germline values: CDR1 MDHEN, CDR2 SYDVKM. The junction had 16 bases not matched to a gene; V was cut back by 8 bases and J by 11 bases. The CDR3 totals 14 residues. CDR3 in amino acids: CASYMGGAGGGAFF. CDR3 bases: TGTGCCAGCTACATGGGGGGGGCAGGGGGCGGGGCTTTCTTT.

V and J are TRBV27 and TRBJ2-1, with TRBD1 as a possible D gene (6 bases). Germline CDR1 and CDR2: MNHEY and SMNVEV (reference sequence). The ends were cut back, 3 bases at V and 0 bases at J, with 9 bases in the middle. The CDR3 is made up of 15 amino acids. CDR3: CASSLGALSYNEQFF. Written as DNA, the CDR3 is TGTGCCAGCAGTTTGGGGGCCCTCTCCTACAATGAGCAGTTCTTC.

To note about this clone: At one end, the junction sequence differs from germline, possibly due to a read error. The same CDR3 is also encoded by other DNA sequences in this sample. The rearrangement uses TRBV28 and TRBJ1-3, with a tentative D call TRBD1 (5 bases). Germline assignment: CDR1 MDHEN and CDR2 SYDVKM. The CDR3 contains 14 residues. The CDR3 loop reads CASREGPTGNTIYF. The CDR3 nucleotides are TGTGCCAGCAGGGAGGGGCCGACTGGGAACACCATATATTTT.

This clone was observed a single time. The CDR3 spells CATSGSGQETQYF. The CDR3 DNA reads TGTGCCACTTCGGGATCGGGACAAGAGACCCAGTACTTC. The J gene is TRBJ2-5, the V gene TRBV19; D perhaps matches TRBD2 (5 bases). Germline lookup yields CDR1 LNHDA and CDR2 SQIVND (reference sequence). The CDR3 consists of 13 residues. Trimming stripped 10 bases from V and 2 bases from J, with 14 bases between.

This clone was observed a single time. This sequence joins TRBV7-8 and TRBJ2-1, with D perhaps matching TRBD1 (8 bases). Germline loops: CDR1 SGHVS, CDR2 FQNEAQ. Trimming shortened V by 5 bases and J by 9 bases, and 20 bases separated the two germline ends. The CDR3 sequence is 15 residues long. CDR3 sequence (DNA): TGTGCCAGCAGCCACAGAGGAACAGGGGGGGGTGAGCAGTTCTTC. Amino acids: CASSHRGTGGGEQFF.

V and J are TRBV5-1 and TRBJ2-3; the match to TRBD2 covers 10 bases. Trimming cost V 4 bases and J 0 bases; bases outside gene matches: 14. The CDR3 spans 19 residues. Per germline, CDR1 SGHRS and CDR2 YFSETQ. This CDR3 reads CASSLEGASGGLSTDTQYF. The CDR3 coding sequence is TGCGCCAGCAGCCTTGAGGGAGCTAGCGGGGGTCTTAGCACAGATACGCAGTATTTT.

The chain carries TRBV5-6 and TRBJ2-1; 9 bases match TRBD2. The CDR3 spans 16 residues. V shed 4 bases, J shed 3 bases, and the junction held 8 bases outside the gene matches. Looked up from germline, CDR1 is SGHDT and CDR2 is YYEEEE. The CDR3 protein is CASSVTAREGYNEQFF. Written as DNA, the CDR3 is TGTGCCAGCAGCGTAACCGCGCGGGAGGGCTACAATGAGCAGTTCTTC. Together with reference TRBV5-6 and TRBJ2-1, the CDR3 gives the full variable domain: DAGVTQSPTHLIKTRGQQVTLRCSPKSGHDTVSWYQQALGQGPQFIFQYYEEEERQRGNFPDRFSGHQFPNYSSELNVNALLLGDSALYLCASSVTAREGYNEQFFGPGTRLTVL.

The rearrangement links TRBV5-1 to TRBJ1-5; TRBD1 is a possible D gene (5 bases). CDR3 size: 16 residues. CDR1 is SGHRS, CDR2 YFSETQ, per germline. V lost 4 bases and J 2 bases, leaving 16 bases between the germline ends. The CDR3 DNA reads TGCGCCAGCAGCCCTGGGGGAGGGGCTGGCAATCAGCCCCAGCATTTT. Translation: CASSPGGGAGNQPQHF.

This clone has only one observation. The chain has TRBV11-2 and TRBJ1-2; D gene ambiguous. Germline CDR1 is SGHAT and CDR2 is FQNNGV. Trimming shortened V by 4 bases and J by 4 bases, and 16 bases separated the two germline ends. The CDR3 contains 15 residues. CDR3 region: CASSSVQEGGYGYTF. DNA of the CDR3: TGTGCCAGCAGCTCCGTCCAGGAGGGAGGCTATGGCTACACCTTC.

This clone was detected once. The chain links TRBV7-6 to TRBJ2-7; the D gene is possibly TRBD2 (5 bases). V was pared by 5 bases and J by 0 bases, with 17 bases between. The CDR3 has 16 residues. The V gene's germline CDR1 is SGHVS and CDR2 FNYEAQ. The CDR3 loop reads CASSHGLLGGSYEQYF. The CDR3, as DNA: TGTGCCAGCAGCCATGGACTCCTAGGAGGCTCCTACGAGCAGTACTTC.